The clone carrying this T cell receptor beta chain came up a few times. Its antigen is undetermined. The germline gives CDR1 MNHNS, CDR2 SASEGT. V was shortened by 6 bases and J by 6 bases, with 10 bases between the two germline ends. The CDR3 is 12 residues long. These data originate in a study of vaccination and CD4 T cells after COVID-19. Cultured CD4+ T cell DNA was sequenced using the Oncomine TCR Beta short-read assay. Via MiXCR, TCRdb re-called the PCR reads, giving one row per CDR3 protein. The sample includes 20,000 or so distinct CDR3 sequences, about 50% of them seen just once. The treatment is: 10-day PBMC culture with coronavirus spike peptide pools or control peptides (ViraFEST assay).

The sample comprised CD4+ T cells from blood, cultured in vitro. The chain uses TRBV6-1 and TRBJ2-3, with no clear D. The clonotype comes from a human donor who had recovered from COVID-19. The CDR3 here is CASSTRRDTQYF. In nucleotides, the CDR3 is TGTGCCAGCAGCACCCGTAGGGATACGCAGTATTTT.